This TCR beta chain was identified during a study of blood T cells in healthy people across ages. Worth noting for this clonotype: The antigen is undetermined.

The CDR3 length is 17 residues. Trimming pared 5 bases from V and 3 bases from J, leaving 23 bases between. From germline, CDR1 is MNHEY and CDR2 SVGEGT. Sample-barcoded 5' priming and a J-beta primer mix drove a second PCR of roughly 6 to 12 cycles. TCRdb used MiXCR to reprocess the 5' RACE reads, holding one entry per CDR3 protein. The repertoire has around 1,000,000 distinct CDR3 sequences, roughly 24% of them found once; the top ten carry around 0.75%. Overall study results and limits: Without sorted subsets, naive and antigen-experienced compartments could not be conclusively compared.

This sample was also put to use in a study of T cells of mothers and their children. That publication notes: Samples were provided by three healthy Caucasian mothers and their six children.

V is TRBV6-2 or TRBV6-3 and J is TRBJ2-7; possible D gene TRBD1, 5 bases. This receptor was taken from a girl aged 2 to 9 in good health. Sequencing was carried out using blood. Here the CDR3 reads CASSNRAIGDYGYEQYF. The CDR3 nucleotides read TGTGCCAGCAGTAACCGAGCGATAGGGGATTACGGCTACGAGCAGTACTTC.